The present entry profiles one TCR beta chain with its context. This clonotype was seen only a few times. The antigen it binds to is not known. One base away there is no much larger clone; base qualities are not given. The library was obtained by 5' RACE. TCRdb names Illumina HiSeq 2000 as the instrument used. A universal primer binding site was introduced by template switching, and a unique molecular identifier was present in the final cDNA, enabling accurate counting of TCR cDNA molecules. First-strand cDNA for TCR alpha and beta chains was synthesized from specific primers in the conserved constant-segment region. To control for contamination, every cDNA library was double barcoded, receiving both a SMART-Mk sample barcode and Illumina barcodes. Two successive PCR steps introduced TruSeq adapter sequences along with Illumina sample barcodes. Sequencing of the TCR alpha and beta cDNA libraries was done on the Illumina HiSeq platform using custom primers. The paper's processing steps were these. MiGEC was used to process raw reads and extract unique molecular identifiers, and MiXCR was used to find CDR3 positions. For each individual, recombination models were inferred using an EM algorithm with the repgenHMM and IGoR tools. Shared clonotype analysis was performed with the tcR package in R, normalizing sharing by the product of cloneset sizes. Out-of-frame nonproductive sequences were analyzed to study raw recombination free of thymic and clonal selection effects. The public reads were reprocessed in TCRdb via fastp at Q25 and MiXCR, keeping in-frame beta chains. Identical CDR3 proteins give one entry, which carries the most common genes and DNA. The V and J calls shown here were made by TCRdb, not taken from the authors' results. The sample records 400,000 to 500,000 distinct CDR3 sequences, approximately 17% of which are singletons. The ten largest account for 9.5% to 15% of the sample.

This record belongs to a study of identical twins (dated by TCRdb to the mid-2010s). Regarding the research as a whole: To test whether fetal clonotypes persist, the study used deep sequencing on TCR alpha and beta repertoires from monozygotic twins, unrelated adults of various ages, and cord blood. Replicate twin experiments were performed at different times using different library preparation protocols to rule out contamination. The paper as a whole reports these results and caveats: Compared with coincidental sharing between unrelated individuals, out-of-frame TCR alpha sequences shared between twins showed an excess of sequences with low generation probability. Abundant cord blood beta clonotypes carried fewer insertions; young adult naive repertoires showed a weaker similar trend, while memory repertoires showed none. Recombination models systematically underestimated out-of-frame TCR alpha sharing in monozygotic twins but agreed with sharing between unrelated individuals. A weaker excess of twin sharing was found in beta out-of-frame sequences because the signal-to-noise ratio was lowered by fewer shared sequences. Because the same donors could not be followed over many years, conclusions were based on cross-sectional statistical analysis. Zero-insertion analyses could be partly confounded by invariant T cells such as MAIT and iNKT, though diverse VJ usage argued against such confounding for most clonotypes.

Only healthy Caucasian donors were included. The study also sequenced three unrelated non-twin adults: a male aged 18 to 30, a male aged 50 to 59 and a female aged 50 to 59. Using Miltenyi CD45RO+ enrichment and human naive T-cell isolation kits, memory (CD45RO+) and naive T cells were isolated from PBMC. This clonotype originated in a man aged 50 or older in good health. Sequenced material: naive T cells sorted from blood. The cell subset or site label for this specimen denotes: cells isolated with a human naive T-cell isolation kit.

The DNA sequence is as follows: TGTGCCAGCAGGACAGGGAGGTACGAGCAGTACTTC. It specifies CASRTGRYEQYF. The rearrangement combines TRBV6-5 with TRBJ2-7; TRBD1 is possibly the D segment (7 matching bases). CDR1 and CDR2 were assigned from the germline V gene as MNHEY and SVGAGI. The CDR3 goes from the cysteine to the phenylalanine over 12 residues. Only the CDR3 part of the read is kept: 36 bases, read in frame from the first base. The V end loses 6 bases and the J end loses 4 bases, and a stretch of 10 bases separates them.